These 11 T cell receptor beta chains were all obtained from the same sample, sequenced in a study of post-analysis software for immune sequencing data. The study, taken as a whole, reports: In patients, about 5 TRBV segments were more frequent than in controls, with TRBV5-6, TRBV5-1 and TRBV20-1 among them.

Which antigens these TCRs recognize remains unknown. cDNA libraries for TCR beta contained unique molecular identifiers. TCRdb reanalysed the PCR reads using MiXCR and keeps one entry per CDR3 protein. The sample carries approximately 260,000 distinct CDR3 sequences, 35% to 40% recorded once. The sequencing sample was made of blood. These receptor sequences come from a girl under 18 with multiple sclerosis.

With regard to this clonotype: A single base separates this from a much larger clone, so it may be a read error. The CDR3 nucleotides read TGTGCCAGCAGGCGACTAGCGGGACAAGAGGCCCAGTACTTC. It codes for CASRRLAGQEAQYF. The genes are TRBV12-3 or TRBV12-4 and TRBJ2-5; 11 bases agree with TRBD2. The CDR3 runs to 14 residues.

In this sample, this clonotype turned up many times. The chain carries TRBV7-8 and TRBJ2-3; 12 bases align to TRBD2. This CDR3 contains 15 residues. V gave up 5 bases and J gave up 6 bases; unmatched junction bases: 6. The V gene's germline CDR1 is SGHVS and CDR2 FQNEAQ. The CDR3 here is CASSETSGRRDTQYF. The CDR3 bases are TGTGCCAGCAGCGAGACTAGCGGGAGACGTGATACGCAGTATTTT.

This clonotype was detected ten times or more. This rearrangement joins TRBV5-1 to TRBJ1-2, with 8 bases aligning to TRBD1. CDR1 and CDR2 from the germline V gene are SGHRS and YFSETQ. The CDR3 runs to 13 residues. Germline trimming cut 4 bases from V and 6 bases from J; bases unmatched to any gene: 5. The CDR3 reads CASSKQGADGYTF. DNA for the CDR3: TGCGCCAGCAGCAAGCAGGGGGCAGATGGCTACACCTTC.

The chain combines TRBV7-2 with TRBJ2-5, with D possibly being TRBD2 (7 bases). Deletions cut 5 bases from V and 4 bases from J, with 14 bases between. From germline, CDR1 is SGHTA and CDR2 FQGNSA. The CDR3 is 14 residues long. The CDR3 region has the DNA TGTGCCAGCAGCGAAGGGGGGGGCCGAGAGACCCAGTACTTC. As protein: CASSEGGGRETQYF.

The rearrangement joins TRBV12-3 or TRBV12-4 to TRBJ2-7; D remains unclear. The CDR3 has 13 amino acids. Between the trimmed V and J ends, which lost 6 bases and 2 bases, there was a span of 11 bases. Here the CDR3 reads CASRMDATYEQYF. The DNA for the CDR3 is TGTGCCAGCAGGATGGACGCCACCTACGAGCAGTACTTC.

The chain uses TRBV7-2 and TRBJ2-7; TRBD1 agrees at 9 bases. Germline loops: CDR1 SGHTA, CDR2 FQGNSA. The V segment lost 5 bases and the J segment 5 bases; nucleotides outside the gene matches: 7. This CDR3 has 14 residues. The CDR3 coding sequence is TGTGCCAGCAGCCACGCCGGGACAGGGAACGAGCAGTACTTC. It is translated as CASSHAGTGNEQYF. The full variable domain, with the rest looked up from reference TRBV7-2 and TRBJ2-7, is GAGVSQSPSNKVTEKGKDVELRCDPISGHTALYWYRQSLGQGLEFLIYFQGNSAPDKSGLPSDRFSAERTGGSVSTLTIQRTQQEDSAVYLCASSHAGTGNEQYFGPGTRLTVT.

Remarks on this clonotype: The junction shows a germline mismatch at one end, possibly a read error. The rearrangement links TRBV5-1 to TRBJ1-5, with D possibly being TRBD1 (5 bases). The CDR3 is 15 residues long. CDR1 and CDR2 (germline): SGHRS, YFSETQ. This CDR3 reads CAGSRGGQSNQPQHF. CDR3 nucleotides: TGCGCCGGCAGCCGGGGGGGTCAGAGCAATCAGCCCCAGCATTTT. The variable domain in full, with the rest retrieved from reference TRBV5-1 and TRBJ1-5, is KAGVTQTPRYLIKTRGQQVTLSCSPISGHRSVSWYQQTPGQGLQFLFEYFSETQRNKGNFPGRFSGRQFSNSRSEMNVSTLELGDSALYLCAGSRGGQSNQPQHFGDGTRLSIL.

In this sample, this clonotype turned up a few times. The chain links TRBV6-6 to TRBJ1-2, with D hard to call. V was cut by 2 bases and J by 11 bases, with 15 bases left in between. From germline, CDR1 is MNHNY and CDR2 SVGAGI (reference sequence). The CDR3 consists of 13 residues. The CDR3 reads CASSYDIPSGYTF. CDR3 DNA sequence: TGTGCCAGCAGTTACGACATACCCTCGGGGTACACCTTC.

This clonotype was seen ten or more times. CDR3: CASSSRFSTDTQYF. CDR3 DNA sequence: TGTGCCAGCAGTTCTCGTTTTAGCACAGATACGCAGTATTTT. The chain joins TRBV27 to TRBJ2-3, with D unclear. V was pared by 4 bases and J by 0 bases, with 8 bases between. Looked up from germline, CDR1 is MNHEY and CDR2 is SMNVEV (reference sequence). The CDR3 loop spans 14 amino acids.

The chain carries TRBV20-1 and TRBJ1-4; TRBD1 aligns across 7 bases. CDR3 length: 13 amino acids. With 5 bases clipped from V and 8 bases from J, the junction kept 8 bases outside the gene matches. CDR1 and CDR2 from the germline V gene are DFQATT and SNEGSKA (reference sequence). CDR3 in amino acids: CSADRVVREKLFF. The CDR3 bases are TGCAGTGCTGACAGGGTGGTTCGGGAAAAACTGTTTTTT.

For this clonotype: This may come from a read error, since a much larger clone is one base off. The J gene is TRBJ2-1, the V gene TRBV28; D might be TRBD1 or TRBD2, each matching 5 bases. This CDR3 has 15 residues. The V gene lost 5 bases and the J gene lost 13 bases, with 24 bases spanning the gap. CDR1 is MDHEN and CDR2 is SYDVKM in the germline V gene. The DNA for the CDR3 is TGTGCCAGCAGTACCCCGGGACGTTCGATGGAGACCCAGTTCTTC. Encoded protein: CASSTPGRSMETQFF. Full variable domain (outside the CDR3, taken from reference TRBV28 and TRBJ2-1): DVKVTQSSRYLVKRTGEKVFLECVQDMDHENMFWYRQDPGLGLRLIYFSYDVKMKEKGDIPEGYSVSREKKERFSLILESASTNQTSMYLCASSTPGRSMETQFFGPGTRLTVL.